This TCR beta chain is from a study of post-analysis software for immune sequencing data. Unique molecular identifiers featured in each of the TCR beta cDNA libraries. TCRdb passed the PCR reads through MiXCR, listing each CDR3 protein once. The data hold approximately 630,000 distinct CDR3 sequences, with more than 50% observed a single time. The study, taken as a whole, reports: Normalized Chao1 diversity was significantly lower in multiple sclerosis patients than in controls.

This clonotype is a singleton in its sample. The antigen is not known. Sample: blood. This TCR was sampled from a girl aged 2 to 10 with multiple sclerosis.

The CDR3 DNA reads as TGCGCCAGCAGCTTTTCCAGCGGACTAGGGGGGGACACTGAAGCTTTCTTT. It specifies CASSFSSGLGGDTEAFF. V gene TRBV5-1 combines with J gene TRBJ1-1; maybe TRBD1 (6 bases). This CDR3 has 17 amino acids. V lost 2 bases and J lost 3, with 20 bases in between. Germline CDR1 and CDR2: SGHRS and YFSETQ.